The T cell receptor beta chain described here comes from a study of blood T cell repertoires in COVID-19. Study information: COVID-19 samples from acute and convalescent phases originated in the United States, Italy and Spain.

The CDR3 runs 15 residues. Germline CDR1 SGHNT, CDR2 YYREEE (reference sequence). Between the trimmed V and J ends, which lost 4 bases and 5 bases, there was a span of 16 bases. The Seattle patients joined while their infection was active and were tracked longitudinally afterward. Some clones are missing from TCRdb's copy, which holds only in-frame ones; the method was immunoSEQ multiplex PCR. The table records about 180,000 clones, 80% to 85% of them present only once. The receptor comes from an elderly woman with COVID-19, enrolled during active disease. The gene calls are TRBV5-4 and TRBJ2-1; maybe TRBD2 (5 bases). Sequencing was performed on peripheral blood. The CDR3 reads CASSRSERADNEQFF. The CDR3 DNA reads as TGTGCCAGCAGCCGAAGCGAGAGGGCCGACAATGAGCAGTTCTTC.